This is a list of T cell receptor beta chains from one sample in a study of shared clonotypes between healthy human individuals. Sequencing was performed with immunoSEQ multiplex PCR; in TCRdb, only in-frame clones are kept and a portion is missing. The sample has roughly 1 million clones; 75% are singletons. Sequencing was done on a sample of memory CD4+ T cells sorted from blood. The receptor source for this set is a man younger than 30 in good health. CDR3s include the opening cysteine and the closing phenylalanine or tryptophan. Each record gives: clone size, V gene, J gene, CDR3 protein. The size of a clone is reported for some rows only, either as once, few or many, or as a class for expanded clones.

abundance: -
v_gene: TRBV5-1
j_gene: TRBJ1-5
CDR3aa: CASSYGQGNQPQHF

abundance: -
v_gene: TRBV5-1
j_gene: TRBJ1-2
CDR3aa: CASSLMAGEDGYTF

abundance: few
v_gene: TRBV5-1
j_gene: TRBJ1-6
CDR3aa: CASSLAPREYSPLHF

abundance: few
v_gene: TRBV4-1
j_gene: TRBJ1-5
CDR3aa: CASSQDQSQPQHF

abundance: once
v_gene: TRBV19
j_gene: TRBJ1-5
CDR3aa: CASSIGFEPQHF

abundance: -
v_gene: TRBV7-9
j_gene: TRBJ2-5
CDR3aa: CASSEPGAGIETQYF

abundance: -
v_gene: TRBV5-4
j_gene: TRBJ1-6
CDR3aa: CASSFEGANSPLHF

abundance: -
v_gene: TRBV5-6
j_gene: TRBJ2-7
CDR3aa: CASSLQGLSYEQYF

abundance: few
v_gene: TRBV7-2
j_gene: TRBJ2-7
CDR3aa: CASSLDRGYEQYF

abundance: -
v_gene: TRBV7-8
j_gene: TRBJ2-5
CDR3aa: CASSGKETQYF

abundance: -
v_gene: TRBV27
j_gene: TRBJ2-7
CDR3aa: CASSLKRGAYEQYF

abundance: -
v_gene: TRBV28
j_gene: TRBJ1-4
CDR3aa: CASSQPGQGLNEKLFF

abundance: -
v_gene: TRBV6-1
j_gene: TRBJ1-5
CDR3aa: CASRPGLTVQPQHF

abundance: -
v_gene: TRBV4-3
j_gene: TRBJ1-2
CDR3aa: CASSQYPGGYTF

abundance: -
v_gene: TRBV7-2
j_gene: TRBJ1-3
CDR3aa: CASSLTRQGRFGNTIYF

abundance: once
v_gene: TRBV25-1
j_gene: TRBJ2-1
CDR3aa: CASSVSNNEQFF

abundance: -
v_gene: TRBV5-1
j_gene: TRBJ2-7
CDR3aa: CASSSSGRALVYEQYF

abundance: -
v_gene: TRBV19
j_gene: TRBJ2-7
CDR3aa: CASSPVRDRPYEQYF

abundance: -
v_gene: TRBV6-1
j_gene: TRBJ2-2
CDR3aa: CASIGRGAGELFF

abundance: -
v_gene: TRBV2
j_gene: TRBJ1-6
CDR3aa: CASSVGQGVFSNSPLHF

abundance: once
v_gene: TRBV2
j_gene: TRBJ2-5
CDR3aa: CASSGTGTARVQTQYF

abundance: -
v_gene: TRBV6-5
j_gene: TRBJ1-1
CDR3aa: CASNKLHWNTEAFF

abundance: few
v_gene: TRBV4-3
j_gene: TRBJ1-5
CDR3aa: CASSQDQGGDQPQHF

abundance: once
v_gene: TRBV10-2
j_gene: TRBJ2-3
CDR3aa: CAAVAAGTDTQYF

abundance: -
v_gene: TRBV7-2
j_gene: TRBJ2-5
CDR3aa: CASSLGSGRARETQYF

abundance: many
v_gene: TRBV2
j_gene: TRBJ1-5
CDR3aa: CASRELAGGHQPQHF

abundance: -
v_gene: TRBV6-5
j_gene: TRBJ1-1
CDR3aa: CASRRTGQGRGAFF

abundance: -
v_gene: TRBV9
j_gene: TRBJ2-5
CDR3aa: CASSVGWQETQYF

abundance: -
v_gene: TRBV6-1
j_gene: TRBJ1-2
CDR3aa: CASSEVGQGLAGFGYTF

abundance: -
v_gene: TRBV5-1
j_gene: TRBJ1-2
CDR3aa: CASSLVPGQGSGYTF

abundance: -
v_gene: TRBV7-9
j_gene: TRBJ1-1
CDR3aa: CASSLATGYRGTEAFF

abundance: many
v_gene: TRBV6-1
j_gene: TRBJ2-1
CDR3aa: CASSTGTGSGGEQFF

abundance: -
v_gene: TRBV18
j_gene: TRBJ2-7
CDR3aa: CASSPQRNDEQYF

abundance: -
v_gene: TRBV5-1
j_gene: TRBJ2-5
CDR3aa: CASSPGLQETQYF

abundance: -
v_gene: TRBV5-1
j_gene: TRBJ1-4
CDR3aa: CASSLGGATNEKLFF

abundance: -
v_gene: TRBV19
j_gene: TRBJ2-3
CDR3aa: CASSIKQRGTSTDTQYF

abundance: many
v_gene: TRBV4-1
j_gene: TRBJ1-5
CDR3aa: CASSPLSGPPGQPQHF

abundance: once
v_gene: TRBV5-1
j_gene: TRBJ2-3
CDR3aa: CASSPLSTDTQYF

abundance: -
v_gene: TRBV7-9
j_gene: TRBJ1-6
CDR3aa: CASSPQDNSPLHF

abundance: -
v_gene: TRBV21-1
j_gene: TRBJ2-5
CDR3aa: CASSTDRRTGLEWKETQYF

abundance: -
v_gene: TRBV5-6
j_gene: TRBJ2-7
CDR3aa: CASSVGQGITYEQYF

abundance: -
v_gene: TRBV30
j_gene: TRBJ1-5
CDR3aa: CAWSDRASQPQHF

abundance: -
v_gene: TRBV28
j_gene: TRBJ1-4
CDR3aa: CASNSGTGKEKLFF

abundance: few
v_gene: TRBV7-2
j_gene: TRBJ2-1
CDR3aa: CASSSRTGYNEQFF

abundance: -
v_gene: TRBV11-2
j_gene: TRBJ2-7
CDR3aa: CASRPTTGTGFHEQYF

abundance: -
v_gene: TRBV7-9
j_gene: TRBJ1-1
CDR3aa: CASSLDGRGVTEAFF

abundance: once
v_gene: TRBV5-4
j_gene: TRBJ2-5
CDR3aa: CASSRTEQETQYF

abundance: -
v_gene: TRBV28
j_gene: TRBJ1-4
CDR3aa: CASSLARREKLFF

abundance: -
v_gene: TRBV30
j_gene: TRBJ1-6
CDR3aa: CAWIAGGSYNSPLHF

abundance: -
v_gene: TRBV5-1
j_gene: TRBJ2-7
CDR3aa: CASSLGDNSYEQYF

abundance: -
v_gene: TRBV6-1
j_gene: TRBJ1-5
CDR3aa: CAGAKGDQPQHF

abundance: few
v_gene: TRBV10-3
j_gene: TRBJ2-7
CDR3aa: CAISESDRRYEQYF

abundance: -
v_gene: TRBV27
j_gene: TRBJ1-1
CDR3aa: CASSRGRNTEAFF

abundance: -
v_gene: TRBV30
j_gene: TRBJ2-1
CDR3aa: CAWTGKYDEQFF

abundance: -
v_gene: TRBV19
j_gene: TRBJ1-4
CDR3aa: CASSSDRHEKLFF